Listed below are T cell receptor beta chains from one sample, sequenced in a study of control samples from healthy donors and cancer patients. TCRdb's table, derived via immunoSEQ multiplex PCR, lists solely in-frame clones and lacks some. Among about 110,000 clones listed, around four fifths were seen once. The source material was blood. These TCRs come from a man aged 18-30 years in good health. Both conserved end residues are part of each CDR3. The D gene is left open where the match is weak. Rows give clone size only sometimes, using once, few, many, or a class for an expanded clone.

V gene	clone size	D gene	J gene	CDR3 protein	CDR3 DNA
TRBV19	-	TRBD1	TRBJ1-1	CASINPEGTGGTNTEAFF	TGTGCCAGTATCAATCCCGAGGGGACAGGCGGTACGAACACTGAAGCTTTCTTT
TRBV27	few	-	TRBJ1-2	CASSLRSPFSGGYGYTF	TGTGCCAGCAGTTTAAGGTCGCCTTTCTCCGGGGGCTATGGCTACACCTTC
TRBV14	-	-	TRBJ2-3	CASSQRRASTDTQYF	TGTGCCAGCAGCCAACGTCGAGCTAGCACAGATACGCAGTATTTT
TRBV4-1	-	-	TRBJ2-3	CASSQPTDTQYF	TGCGCCAGCAGCCAACCCACAGATACGCAGTATTTT
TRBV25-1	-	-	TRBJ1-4	CASSDLEEGRGEKLFF	TGTGCCAGCAGTGACCTAGAGGAGGGCCGGGGTGAAAAACTGTTTTTT
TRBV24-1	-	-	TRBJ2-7	CATSDFEGYEQYF	TGTGCCACCAGTGATTTTGAGGGCTACGAGCAGTACTTC
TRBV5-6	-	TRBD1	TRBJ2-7	CASIPTRDRASEQYF	TGTGCCAGCATCCCGACCCGGGACAGGGCATCCGAGCAGTACTTC
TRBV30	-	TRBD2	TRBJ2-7	CAWDHVAGYEQYF	TGTGCCTGGGACCACGTAGCGGGGTACGAGCAGTACTTC
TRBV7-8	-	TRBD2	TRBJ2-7	CASSPEALAGASYEQYF	TGTGCCAGCAGCCCCGAGGCACTAGCGGGGGCTTCCTACGAGCAGTACTTC
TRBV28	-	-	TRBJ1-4	CASSPIGTPSNEKLFF	TGTGCCAGCAGTCCAATCGGGACTCCGAGTAATGAAAAACTGTTTTTT
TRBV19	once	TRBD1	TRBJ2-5	CATQDRGKYQETQYF	TGTGCCACTCAGGACAGGGGCAAGTATCAAGAGACCCAGTACTTC
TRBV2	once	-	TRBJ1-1	CASSGIDSAVTEAFF	TGTGCCAGCAGTGGCATCGACAGCGCGGTCACTGAAGCTTTCTTT
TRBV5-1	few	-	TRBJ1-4	CASSRDGYLGEKLFF	TGCGCCAGCAGCCGGGACGGATATTTGGGGGAAAAACTGTTTTTT
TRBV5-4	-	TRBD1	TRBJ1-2	CASSPGGGRQGGAGYTF	TGTGCCAGCAGCCCAGGAGGTGGTCGGCAGGGGGGGGCGGGCTACACCTTC
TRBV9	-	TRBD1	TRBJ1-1	CASSVEGQSNTEAFF	TGTGCCAGCAGCGTAGAGGGACAGTCGAACACTGAAGCTTTCTTT
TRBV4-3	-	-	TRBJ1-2	CASSRFRGFYGYTF	TGCGCCAGCAGCCGGTTCCGGGGCTTCTATGGCTACACCTTC
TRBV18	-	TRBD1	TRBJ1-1	CASSQGQLTMNTEAFF	TGTGCCAGCTCACAGGGACAGCTAACCATGAACACTGAAGCTTTCTTT
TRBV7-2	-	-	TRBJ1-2	CASSLRGSYGYTF	TGTGCCAGCAGCTTGAGGGGATCGTATGGCTACACCTTC
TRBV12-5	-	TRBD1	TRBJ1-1	CASGFRLDRGTTEAFF	TGTGCTAGTGGTTTCAGGCTCGACAGGGGGACAACTGAAGCTTTCTTT
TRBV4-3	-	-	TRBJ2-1	CASSQGNREGNEQFF	TGCGCCAGCAGCCAAGGCAACAGGGAGGGCAATGAGCAGTTCTTC
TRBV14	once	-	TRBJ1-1	CASSQGKEAFF	TGTGCCAGCAGCCAAGGAAAAGAAGCTTTCTTT
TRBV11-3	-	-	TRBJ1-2	CASSLDSSSGPRGGYTF	TGTGCCAGCAGCTTAGACAGTTCATCCGGCCCGCGGGGTGGCTACACCTTC
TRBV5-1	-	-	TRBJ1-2	CASSLPGYGYTF	TGCGCCAGCAGCCTCCCGGGCTATGGCTACACCTTC
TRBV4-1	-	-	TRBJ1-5	CASSPNVGGQDQPQHF	TGCGCCAGCAGCCCTAATGTGGGGGGGCAGGATCAGCCCCAGCATTTT
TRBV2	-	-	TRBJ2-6	CASSGTGREAGANVLTF	TGTGCCAGCAGTGGTACAGGCAGGGAGGCTGGGGCCAACGTCCTGACTTTC
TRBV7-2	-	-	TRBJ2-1	CASSFGLINEQFF	TGTGCCAGCAGTTTCGGACTGATCAATGAGCAGTTCTTC
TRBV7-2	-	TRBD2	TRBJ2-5	CASSTTSGGAGETQYF	TGTGCCAGCAGCACAACTAGCGGGGGGGCCGGGGAGACCCAGTACTTC
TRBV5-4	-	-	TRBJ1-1	CASSSTAGRNTEAFF	TGTGCCAGCAGCTCTACGGCAGGACGGAACACTGAAGCTTTCTTT
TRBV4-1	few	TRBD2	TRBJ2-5	CASSLLGLAPLGETQYF	TGCGCCAGCAGCCTCCTCGGACTAGCACCGTTGGGTGAGACCCAGTACTTC
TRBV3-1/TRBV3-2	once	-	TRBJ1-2	CASSQPGEGHYGYTF	TGTGCCAGCAGCCAACCTGGGGAGGGCCACTATGGCTACACCTTC
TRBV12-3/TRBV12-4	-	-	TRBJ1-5	CASSLRVEQPQHF	TGTGCCAGCAGTTTAAGGGTAGAACAGCCCCAGCATTTT
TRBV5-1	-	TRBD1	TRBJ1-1	CASSAGQGGPEAFF	TGCGCCAGCAGCGCGGGACAGGGGGGGCCTGAAGCTTTCTTT
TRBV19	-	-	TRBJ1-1	CASSIILNTEAFF	TGTGCCAGTAGTATAATCTTAAACACTGAAGCTTTCTTT
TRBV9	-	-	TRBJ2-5	CASSSPTGRVETQYF	TGTGCCAGCAGCTCTCCGACAGGGAGGGTGGAGACCCAGTACTTC
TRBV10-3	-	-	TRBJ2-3	CAISAVSADTQYF	TGTGCCATCAGCGCCGTATCCGCAGATACGCAGTATTTT
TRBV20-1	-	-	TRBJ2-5	CSASPGYQETQYF	TGCAGTGCTAGTCCGGGCTACCAAGAGACCCAGTACTTC
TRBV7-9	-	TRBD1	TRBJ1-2	CASSSARTGGGNGYTF	TGTGCCAGCAGCTCCGCCCGGACAGGGGGGGGAAATGGCTACACCTTC
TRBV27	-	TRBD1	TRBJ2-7	CASGDRGNYEQYF	TGTGCCAGCGGGGACAGGGGGAACTACGAGCAGTACTTC
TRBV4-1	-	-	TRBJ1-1	CASSYRTENTEAFF	TGCGCCAGCAGCTACAGGACGGAGAACACTGAAGCTTTCTTT
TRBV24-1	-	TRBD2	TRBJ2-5	CATSNVEPGTSGGIWYQETQYF	TGTGCCACCAGTAACGTAGAACCCGGGACTAGCGGGGGGATTTGGTACCAAGAGACCCAGTACTTC
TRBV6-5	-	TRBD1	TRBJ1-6	CASGPGGGGSPLHF	TGTGCCAGCGGACCAGGGGGCGGGGGTTCACCCCTCCACTTT
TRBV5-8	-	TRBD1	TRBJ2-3	CASSWAGQGTDTQYF	TGTGCCAGCAGCTGGGCGGGACAGGGGACAGATACGCAGTATTTT
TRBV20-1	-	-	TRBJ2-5	CSARPQETQYF	TGCAGTGCTAGACCTCAAGAGACCCAGTACTTC